This T cell receptor beta chain was recorded in a study of cytomegalovirus exposure and HLA in healthy donors. Trimming left V 3 bases short and J 6 bases short, with 15 bases between. This CDR3 comprises 15 residues. Germline V gene lookup returns CDR1 SGHTA and CDR2 FQGNSA. Primers: 60 Vbeta forward and 13 Jbeta reverse. Profiling relied on immunoSEQ multiplex PCR, and the TCRdb table lists in-frame clones only, not all of them. Here the sample spans 100,000 to 150,000 clones, roughly 80% being singletons. The receptor comes from a young man in good health and CMV-seropositive. This chain uses TRBV7-2 with TRBJ2-1, with D hard to call. The sequencing sample was made of PBMCs. The CDR3 protein is CASSFTPTVGNEQFF. As DNA, the CDR3 is TGTGCCAGCAGCTTTACACCAACAGTGGGCAATGAGCAGTTCTTC.